Detailed here is one T cell receptor beta chain. Its target is unknown. The data were taken from a study of Graves' ophthalmopathy and Graves' hyperthyroidism. Hyperthyroidism qualified as stable when ophthalmopathy did not develop within 18 months of follow-up. Hyperthyroidism patients, aged 18 to 65, were newly diagnosed, under 2 months' duration. Trimming at V came to 8 bases and at J to 5 bases, leaving 12 bases not matched to a gene. Germline CDR1 reads MNHNS; CDR2 reads SASEGT. This CDR3 contains 16 residues. Study results and caveats: With 65% to 71% sensitivity and 72% to 85% specificity, the model predicted ophthalmopathy progression. Blood also harbored most expanded thyroid clonotypes above 0.001 frequency.

The sequenced template was RNA, covering the TCR beta CDR3 region. First-round RT-PCR relied on HTBI primers, and a second-round multiplex PCR came next. MiXCR was run by TCRdb on the multiplex PCR reads, yielding one entry per CDR3 protein. This sample has about 390,000 distinct CDR3 sequences; 17% occur once, and the top ten carry roughly 2.3%. This sequence originates from an adult woman with stable Graves' hyperthyroidism. The genes are TRBV6-1 and TRBJ2-2; 9 positions agree with TRBD1. Sequences were obtained from peripheral blood. CDR3 bases: TGTGCCAGCTCGAGACCGGGACAGGGATATACCGGGGAGCTGTTTTTT. Amino acid sequence: CASSRPGQGYTGELFF.